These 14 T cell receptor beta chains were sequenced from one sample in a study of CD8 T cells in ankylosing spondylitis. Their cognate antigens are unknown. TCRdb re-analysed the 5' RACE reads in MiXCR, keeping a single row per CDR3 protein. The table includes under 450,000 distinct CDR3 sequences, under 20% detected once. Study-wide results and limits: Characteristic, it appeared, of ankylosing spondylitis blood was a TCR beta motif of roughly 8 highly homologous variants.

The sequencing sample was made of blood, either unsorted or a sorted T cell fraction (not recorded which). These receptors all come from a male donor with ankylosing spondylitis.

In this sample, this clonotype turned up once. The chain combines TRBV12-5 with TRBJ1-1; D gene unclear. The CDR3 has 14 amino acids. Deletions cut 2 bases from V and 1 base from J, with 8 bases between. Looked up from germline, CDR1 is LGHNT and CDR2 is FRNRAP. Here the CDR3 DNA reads TGTGCTAGTGGTTTGAAGGCCACGAACACTGAAGCTTTCTTT. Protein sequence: CASGLKATNTEAFF.

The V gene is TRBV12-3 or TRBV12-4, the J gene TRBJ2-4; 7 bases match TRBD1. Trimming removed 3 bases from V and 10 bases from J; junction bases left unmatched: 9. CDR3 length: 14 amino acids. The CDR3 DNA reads TGTGCCAGCAGTTTTTCGGGGCAGGGGGTAATTCAGTACTTC. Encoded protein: CASSFSGQGVIQYF.

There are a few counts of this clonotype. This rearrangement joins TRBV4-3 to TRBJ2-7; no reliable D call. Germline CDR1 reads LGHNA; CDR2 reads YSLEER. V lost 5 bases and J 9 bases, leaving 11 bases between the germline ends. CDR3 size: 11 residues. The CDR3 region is CASSGPDWQYF. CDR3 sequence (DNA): TGCGCCAGCAGCGGCCCCGATTGGCAGTACTTC.

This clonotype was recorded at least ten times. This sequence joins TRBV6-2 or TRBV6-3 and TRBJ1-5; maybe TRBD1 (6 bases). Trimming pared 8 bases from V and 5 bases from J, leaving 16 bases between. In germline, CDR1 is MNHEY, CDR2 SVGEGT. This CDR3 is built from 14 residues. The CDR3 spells CASGLSRGYQPQHF. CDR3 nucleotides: TGTGCCAGCGGACTGAGCAGGGGTTATCAGCCCCAGCATTTT.

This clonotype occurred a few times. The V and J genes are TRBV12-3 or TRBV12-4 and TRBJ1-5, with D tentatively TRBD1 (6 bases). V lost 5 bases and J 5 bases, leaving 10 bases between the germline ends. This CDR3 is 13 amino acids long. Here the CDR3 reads CASSNRDYQPQHF. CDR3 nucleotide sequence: TGTGCCAGCAGTAACAGGGATTATCAGCCCCAGCATTTT.

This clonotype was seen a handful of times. The CDR3 spells CASSIVGTGNNEQFF. CDR3 nucleotides: TGTGCCAGTAGTATAGTTGGGACAGGCAACAATGAGCAGTTCTTC. The J gene is TRBJ2-1, the V gene TRBV19, with 8 bases identical to TRBD1. This CDR3 has 15 amino acids. Germline values: CDR1 LNHDA, CDR2 SQIVND (reference sequence). Losses at the gene ends were 1 base for V and 5 bases for J; bases not matched to a gene: 4.

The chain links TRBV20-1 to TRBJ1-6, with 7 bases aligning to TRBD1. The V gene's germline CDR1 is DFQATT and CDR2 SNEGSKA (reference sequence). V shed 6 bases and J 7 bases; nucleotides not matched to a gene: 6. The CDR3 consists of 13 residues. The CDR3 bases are TGCAGTGCCGCCCCAGGGGGGAATTCACCCCTCCACTTT. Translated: CSAAPGGNSPLHF.

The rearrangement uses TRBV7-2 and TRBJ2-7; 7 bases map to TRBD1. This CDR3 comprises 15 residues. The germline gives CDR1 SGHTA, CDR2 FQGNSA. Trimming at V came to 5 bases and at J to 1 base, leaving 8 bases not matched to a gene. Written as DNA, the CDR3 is TGTGCCAGCAGCCCAGATCCGGGACAGTCCTACGAGCAGTACTTC. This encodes CASSPDPGQSYEQYF.

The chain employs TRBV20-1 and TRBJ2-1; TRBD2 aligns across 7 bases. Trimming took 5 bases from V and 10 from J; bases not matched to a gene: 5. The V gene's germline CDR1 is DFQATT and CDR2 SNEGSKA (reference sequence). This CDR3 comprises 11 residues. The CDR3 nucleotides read TGCAGTGCTTTGACTAGCCTAGAGCAGTTCTTC. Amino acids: CSALTSLEQFF.

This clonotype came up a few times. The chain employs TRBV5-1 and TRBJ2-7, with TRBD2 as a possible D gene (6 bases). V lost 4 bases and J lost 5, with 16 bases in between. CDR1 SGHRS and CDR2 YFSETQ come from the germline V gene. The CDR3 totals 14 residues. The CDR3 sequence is CASSPGDGLDEQYF. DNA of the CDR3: TGCGCCAGCAGCCCGGGGGACGGCTTAGACGAGCAGTACTTC.

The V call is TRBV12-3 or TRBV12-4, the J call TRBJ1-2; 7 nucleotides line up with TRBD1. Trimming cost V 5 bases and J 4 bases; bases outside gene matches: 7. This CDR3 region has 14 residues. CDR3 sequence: CASSQQGRFYGYTF. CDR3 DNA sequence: TGTGCCAGCAGTCAACAGGGGCGCTTCTATGGCTACACCTTC.

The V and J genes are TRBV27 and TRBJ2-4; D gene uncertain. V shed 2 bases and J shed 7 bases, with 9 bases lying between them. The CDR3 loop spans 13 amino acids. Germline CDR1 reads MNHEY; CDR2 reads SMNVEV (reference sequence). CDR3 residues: CASSLKPGNIQYF. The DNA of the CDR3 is TGTGCCAGCAGTTTAAAACCCGGGAACATTCAGTACTTC.

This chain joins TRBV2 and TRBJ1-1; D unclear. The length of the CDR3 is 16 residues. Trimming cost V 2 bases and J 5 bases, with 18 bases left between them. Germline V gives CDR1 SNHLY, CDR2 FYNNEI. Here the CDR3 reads CASSESWDRERTEAFF. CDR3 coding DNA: TGTGCCAGCAGTGAAAGTTGGGATCGAGAGAGGACTGAAGCTTTCTTT.

This chain's CDR3 is CASSQVGPDRGKLFF. The CDR3 DNA is TGCGCCAGCAGCCAAGTTGGCCCGGACAGGGGAAAACTGTTTTTT. This sequence joins TRBV4-1 and TRBJ1-4; 9 bases map to TRBD1. The CDR3 is 15 residues long. Looked up from germline, CDR1 is MGHRA and CDR2 is YSYEKL. Trimming removed 1 base from V and 10 bases from J; junction bases left unmatched: 7.